This TCR beta chain was sequenced for a study of regulatory T cells in long-lasting Graves disease (dated by TCRdb to about 2021). For the wider study: Patients with newly diagnosed Graves' disease had been on antithyroid drugs for under 3 months. Persistent Graves' disease patients were compared with newly diagnosed Graves' disease patients by peripheral blood TCR sequencing and RNA sequencing. The study was registered as a clinical trial and conducted in China. A total of approximately 35 samples underwent TCR sequencing: about 13 from persistent and approximately 20 from newly diagnosed Graves' disease patients. Study-wide findings and limitations: Persistent patients shared more public clonotypes among themselves (2,741) than newly diagnosed patients did (more than 950). Peripheral blood alone was examined, since thyroid tissue, which constituted the primary lesion, could not be accessed. Compared with newly diagnosed patients, patients with persistent Graves' disease had lower TCR Shannon entropy and fewer highly expanded clones, which suggests clonal expansion. The authors noted that the small sample size was a limitation that may lower accuracy. TRBV28, TRBJ1-2 and TRBJ2-5 were preferentially used in persistent disease, while TRBV20-1 and TRBJ2-1 were favored in newly diagnosed disease. Sequencing and analysis were restricted to the TCR beta chain.

Note on this clonotype: This clone's antigen is unknown. No much larger clonotype is one base removed from it; base qualities were not supplied.

The sample's time point label, in plain terms: newly diagnosed GD, antithyroid drugs for less than 3 months. For both TCR sequencing and RNA sequencing, RNA was extracted from PBMCs using TRIzol. The diagnosis of Graves' disease followed American Thyroid Association guidelines. Patients for the study were recruited at an endocrinology department in Xi'an, China. Each patient gave about 10 milliliters of peripheral blood, collected in an EDTA anticoagulant tube. Ficoll Paque Plus density gradient separation was used to isolate PBMCs, and no additional T cell sorting was done. An Agilent 2100 Bioanalyzer and agarose gel were used to check RNA quality, and a NanoDrop 2000 was used to measure RNA concentration. Library preparation was by multiplex PCR. Sequencing relied on an Illumina HiSeq 4000. iRepertoire HTBI primers and Arm-PCR amplification of CDR3 regions were used to construct TCR beta libraries. Before sequencing, the PCR products underwent gel purification. The study's own analysis went as follows. Gene usage analysis of CDR3 amino acid clonotypes used the 62 TRBV and some 15 TRBJ segments found across samples. COPE and FqMerger were used to merge filtered high-quality paired reads into contigs. BLAST was used to align contigs to the IMGT TRBV, TRBD and TRBJ reference genes, and CDR3 was defined following IMGT. Any clonotype with a frequency above 0.1% was counted as a highly expanded clone. Shannon entropy served as the measure of repertoire diversity, while the Gini coefficient captured V-J evenness. A clonotype found in more than one individual was treated as public. TCRdb applied fastp at Q25 and MiXCR to the public reads, then kept only in-frame beta chains. Each entry merges the rows of one CDR3 protein and shows their most common DNA and genes. These V and J calls are TCRdb output, not the study's own analysis. This sample has hundreds of thousands of distinct CDR3 sequences in its table, and 16% of those were observed once. The top ten constitute about 18% of the sample.

V and J are truncated by 4 bases and 1 base respectively, leaving an intervening sequence of 10 bases. The germline V gene yields MDHEN for CDR1 and SYDVKM for CDR2. The CDR3 spans 15 residues, from the cysteine through the phenylalanine. The kept DNA is CDR3 alone, 45 bases in frame from the first base. These data also featured in a second study, about T cells in Graves' hyperthyroidism and ophthalmopathy. The second study reports: A patient counted as having stable Graves' hyperthyroidism if no progression to ophthalmopathy occurred over 18 months of follow-up. Hyperthyroidism patients were aged 18 to 65 years and newly diagnosed, with disease duration of less than 2 months. Exclusion was applied to patients with uncontrolled infections, other autoimmune diseases, pregnancy or lactation. Diagnoses were established on the basis of clinical symptoms, serum thyroxine and TRAb, thyroid ultrasound, and orbital computed tomography. The TCR CDR3 was subjected to a first round of RT-PCR using the HTBI primer set and the Qiagen OneStep RT-PCR kit. Blood samples also contained most of the expanded thyroid clonotypes (frequency above 0.001), which suggests that blood repertoires may reflect thyroid immune responses. In cross-validation, a model built on a 13 V-J signature told ophthalmopathy apart from stable hyperthyroidism with approximately 90% sensitivity and about 81% specificity, and in testing the same model reached 80%/75%. In validation, the model predicted progression to ophthalmopathy a median of roughly 6.1 months before onset, with about 67% sensitivity and 72.22% specificity. TCR V-J signatures able to tell the groups apart were searched for in a discovery cohort of approximately 95 patients, of whom more than 40 had Graves' ophthalmopathy and about 55 had stable Graves' hyperthyroidism. Whether ophthalmopathy could be predicted prospectively was tested in an independent validation cohort made up of 18 hyperthyroidism patients plus 17 patients who later progressed to ophthalmopathy. The 100 or so discovery patients were randomly split 7:3 into training and test sets. In roughly six Graves' hyperthyroidism patients, the study also compared T-cell repertoires from thyroid tissue with T-cell repertoires from blood. After sampling, hyperthyroidism patients received methimazole starting at 30 mg daily, and ophthalmopathy patients received high-dose intravenous methylprednisolone. A second multiplex PCR round built the libraries, followed by size selection and purification. The libraries were sequenced on an Illumina HiSeq2000 using paired-end 100 bp reads. Raw data were processed with SOAPnuke, discarding reads with adapters, uncalled bases, mean Phred below 15, or no exact constant-primer or identifier match. High-quality paired reads were merged using COPE v1.2.5, and each unique nucleotide sequence was defined as a clonotype. Clonotypes were aligned to IMGT TRBV, TRBD and TRBJ reference segments using MiTCR v1.1. The analysis was restricted to V-J combinations with a frequency above 0.0001, which together covered 98% to 99.2% of the repertoires. A TCS score was defined as the ratio between F50 (clonal expansion) and ExV (chaos), using BLOSUM62-based TCRdist between CDR3 peptides within each V-J. Welch's t-statistics and random forest reduced 514 V-J features to fewer than 15, which were used in a naive Bayes classifier (R e1071). Sample size was not statistically predetermined, and blinding of investigators to group allocation was not performed. The paper reports TCR Vbeta CDR3 sequencing of approximately 140 peripheral blood samples: 40 or so ophthalmopathy, under 80 hyperthyroidism and approximately 17 progressor patients.

This clonotype originated in a woman in her 30s with Graves disease. Donor details come from another sample of the same person, matched by shared clones. The chain is made from TRBV28 and TRBJ1-4, with a tentative D gene TRBD1 over 6 matching bases. The sample in question was peripheral blood mononuclear cells (PBMCs), obtained at new diagnosis, from a patient treated with antithyroid drugs. The DNA is as follows: TGTGCCAGCAGTTCGAGGGGGGGAACTAATGAAAAACTGTTTTTT. This sequence encodes CASSSRGGTNEKLFF.